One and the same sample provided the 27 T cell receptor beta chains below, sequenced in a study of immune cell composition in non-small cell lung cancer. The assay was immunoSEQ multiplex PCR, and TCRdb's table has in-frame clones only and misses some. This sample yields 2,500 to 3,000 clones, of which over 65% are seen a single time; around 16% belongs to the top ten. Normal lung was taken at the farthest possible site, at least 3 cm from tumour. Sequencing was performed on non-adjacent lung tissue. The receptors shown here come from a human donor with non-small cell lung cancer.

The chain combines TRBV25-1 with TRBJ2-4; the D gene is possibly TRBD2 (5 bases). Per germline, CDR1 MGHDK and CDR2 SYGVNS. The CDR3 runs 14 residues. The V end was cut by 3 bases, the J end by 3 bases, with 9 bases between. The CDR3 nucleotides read TGTGCCAGCAGTGACGGACTGGACAAAAACATTCAGTACTTC. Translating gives CASSDGLDKNIQYF.

The CDR3 spells CASSVMTGGQLTGELFF. As DNA, the CDR3 is TGTGCCAGCAGTGTAATGACTGGCGGCCAGCTCACCGGGGAGCTGTTTTTT. This rearrangement joins TRBV6-1 to TRBJ2-2; no clear D. Germline V gene data show CDR1 as MNHNS and CDR2 as SASEGT. The CDR3 runs to 17 residues. V was pared by 4 bases and J by 4 bases, with 19 bases between.

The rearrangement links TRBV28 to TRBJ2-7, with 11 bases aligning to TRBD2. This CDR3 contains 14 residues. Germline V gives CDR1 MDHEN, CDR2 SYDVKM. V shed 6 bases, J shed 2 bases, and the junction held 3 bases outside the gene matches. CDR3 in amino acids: CASRGLAEAYEQYF. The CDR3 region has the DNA TGTGCCAGCAGGGGACTAGCGGAAGCCTACGAGCAGTACTTC.

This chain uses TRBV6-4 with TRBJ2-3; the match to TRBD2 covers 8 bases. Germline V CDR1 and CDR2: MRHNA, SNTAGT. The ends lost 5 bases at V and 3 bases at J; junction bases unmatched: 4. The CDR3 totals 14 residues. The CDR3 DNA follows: TGTGCCAGCAGTACGGGACTAGAGACAGATACGCAGTATTTT. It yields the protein CASSTGLETDTQYF.

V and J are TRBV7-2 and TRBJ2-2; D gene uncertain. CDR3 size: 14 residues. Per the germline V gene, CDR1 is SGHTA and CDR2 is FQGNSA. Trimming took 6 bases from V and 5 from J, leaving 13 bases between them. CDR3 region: CASRSEVLTGELFF. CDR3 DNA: TGTGCCAGCAGGTCAGAGGTTTTGACCGGGGAGCTGTTTTTT.

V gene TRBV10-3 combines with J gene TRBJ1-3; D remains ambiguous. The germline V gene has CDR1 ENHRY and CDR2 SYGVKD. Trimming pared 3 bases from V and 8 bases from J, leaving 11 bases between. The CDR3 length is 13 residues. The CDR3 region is CAISETVEDTIYF. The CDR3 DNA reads TGTGCCATCAGTGAAACCGTAGAAGACACCATATATTTT.

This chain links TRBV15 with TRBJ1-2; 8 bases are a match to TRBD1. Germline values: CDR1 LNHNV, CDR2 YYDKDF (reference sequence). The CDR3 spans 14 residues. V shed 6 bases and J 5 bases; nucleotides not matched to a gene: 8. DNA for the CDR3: TGTGCCACCAGTCTTAACAGGGGGGGATATGGCTACACCTTC. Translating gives CATSLNRGGYGYTF. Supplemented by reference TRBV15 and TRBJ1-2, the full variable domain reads DAMVIQNPRYQVTQFGKPVTLSCSQTLNHNVMYWYQQKSSQAPKLLFHYYDKDFNNEADTPDNFQSRRPNTSFCFLDIRSPGLGDTAMYLCATSLNRGGYGYTFGSGTRLTVV.

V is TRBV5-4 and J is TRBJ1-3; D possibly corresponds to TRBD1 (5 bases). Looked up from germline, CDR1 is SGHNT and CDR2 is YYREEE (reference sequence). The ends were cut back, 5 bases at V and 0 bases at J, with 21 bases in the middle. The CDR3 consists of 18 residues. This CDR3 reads CASSPRGGGSNSGNTIYF. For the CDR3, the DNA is TGTGCCAGCAGTCCGAGGGGCGGGGGAAGCAACTCTGGAAACACCATATATTTT.

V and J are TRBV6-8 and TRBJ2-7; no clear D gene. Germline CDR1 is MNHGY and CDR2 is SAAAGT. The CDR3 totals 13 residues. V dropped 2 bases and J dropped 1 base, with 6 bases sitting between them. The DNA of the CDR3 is TGTGCCAGCAGTTACAGTGAGTCCTACGAGCAGTACTTC. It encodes CASSYSESYEQYF.

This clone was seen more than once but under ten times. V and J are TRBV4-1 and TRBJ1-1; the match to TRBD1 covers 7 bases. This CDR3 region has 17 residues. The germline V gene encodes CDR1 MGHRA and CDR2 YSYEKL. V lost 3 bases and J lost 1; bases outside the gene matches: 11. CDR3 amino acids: CASSQRRAQGSNTEAFF. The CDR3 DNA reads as TGCGCCAGCAGCCAGAGGCGCGCACAGGGGTCGAACACTGAAGCTTTCTTT.

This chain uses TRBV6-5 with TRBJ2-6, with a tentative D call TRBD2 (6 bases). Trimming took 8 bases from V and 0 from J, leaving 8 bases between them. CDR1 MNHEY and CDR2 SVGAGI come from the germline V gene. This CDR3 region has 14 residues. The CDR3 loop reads CASGGISGANVLTF. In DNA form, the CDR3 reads TGTGCCAGCGGGGGGATCTCTGGGGCCAACGTCCTGACTTTC.

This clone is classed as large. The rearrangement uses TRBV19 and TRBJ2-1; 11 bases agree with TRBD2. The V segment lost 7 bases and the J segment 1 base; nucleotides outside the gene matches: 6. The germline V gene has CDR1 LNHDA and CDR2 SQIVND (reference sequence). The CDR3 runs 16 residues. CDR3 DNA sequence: TGTGCCAGTACCGTTAGCGGGGGGGCTTCCTACAATGAGCAGTTCTTC. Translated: CASTVSGGASYNEQFF.

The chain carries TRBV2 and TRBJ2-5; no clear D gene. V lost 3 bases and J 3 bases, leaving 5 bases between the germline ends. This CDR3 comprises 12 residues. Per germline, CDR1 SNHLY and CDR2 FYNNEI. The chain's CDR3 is CASSELEETQYF. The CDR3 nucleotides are TGTGCCAGCAGTGAGTTAGAAGAGACCCAGTACTTC.

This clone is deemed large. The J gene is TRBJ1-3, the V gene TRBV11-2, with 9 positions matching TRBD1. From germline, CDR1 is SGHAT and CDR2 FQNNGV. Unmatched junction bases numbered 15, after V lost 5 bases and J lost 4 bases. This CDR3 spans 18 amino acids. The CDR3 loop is CASSLIRDRDTTGNTIYF. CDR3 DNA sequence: TGTGCCAGCAGCCTGATCCGGGACAGGGATACTACCGGAAACACCATATATTTT.

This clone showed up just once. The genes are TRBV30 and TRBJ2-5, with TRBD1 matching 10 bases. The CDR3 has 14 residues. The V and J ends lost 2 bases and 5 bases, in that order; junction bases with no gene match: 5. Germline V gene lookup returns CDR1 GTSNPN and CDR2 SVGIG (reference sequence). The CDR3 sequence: CAWSKGTGVETQYF. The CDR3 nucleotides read TGTGCCTGGAGTAAAGGGACAGGGGTGGAGACCCAGTACTTC.

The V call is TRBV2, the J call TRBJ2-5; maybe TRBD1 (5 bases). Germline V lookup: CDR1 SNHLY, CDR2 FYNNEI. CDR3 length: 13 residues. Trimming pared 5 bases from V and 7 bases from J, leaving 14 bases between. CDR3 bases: TGTGCCAGCAGTCCAAACGTTCAGGGGACCCAGTACTTC. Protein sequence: CASSPNVQGTQYF. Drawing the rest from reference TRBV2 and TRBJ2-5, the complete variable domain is EPEVTQTPSHQVTQMGQEVILRCVPISNHLYFYWYRQILGQKVEFLVSFYNNEISEKSEIFDDQFSVERPDGSNFTLKIRSTKLEDSAMYFCASSPNVQGTQYFGPGTRLLVL.

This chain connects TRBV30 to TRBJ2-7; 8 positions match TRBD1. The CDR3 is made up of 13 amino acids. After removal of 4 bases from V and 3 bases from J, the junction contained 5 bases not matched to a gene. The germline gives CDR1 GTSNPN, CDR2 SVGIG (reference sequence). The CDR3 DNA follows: TGTGCCTGGAACGGACAGGGTCTCTACGAGCAGTACTTC. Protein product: CAWNGQGLYEQYF.

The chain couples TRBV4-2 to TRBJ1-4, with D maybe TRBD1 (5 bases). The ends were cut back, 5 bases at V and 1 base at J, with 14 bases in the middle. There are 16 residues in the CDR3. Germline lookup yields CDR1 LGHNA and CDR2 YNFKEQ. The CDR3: CASSSRRGVTNEKLFF. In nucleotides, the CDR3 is TGTGCCAGCAGCTCCCGGCGGGGGGTAACTAATGAAAAACTGTTTTTT.

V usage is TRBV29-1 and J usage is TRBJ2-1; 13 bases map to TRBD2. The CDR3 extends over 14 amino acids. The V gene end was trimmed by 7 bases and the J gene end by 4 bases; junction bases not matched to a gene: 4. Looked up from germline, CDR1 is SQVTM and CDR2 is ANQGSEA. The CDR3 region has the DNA TGCAGCGCTTCGACTAGCGGGGGGTACAATGAGCAGTTCTTC. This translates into CSASTSGGYNEQFF.

Here the CDR3 reads CATSRDRESGANVLTF. The CDR3 DNA is TGTGCCACCAGCAGAGATAGGGAGTCTGGGGCCAACGTCCTGACTTTC. The V and J genes are TRBV15 and TRBJ2-6; weak D call: TRBD2 (5 bases). The CDR3 has 16 amino acids. Trimming removed 0 bases at V and 1 base at J, with 7 bases between. From germline, CDR1 is LNHNV and CDR2 YYDKDF (reference sequence).

CDR3 residues: CASTRGTANTGELFF. As DNA, the CDR3 is TGTGCCAGCACCCGAGGGACAGCGAACACCGGGGAGCTGTTTTTT. V is TRBV5-4 and J is TRBJ2-2; 7 bases are shared with TRBD1. The CDR3 runs 15 residues. The germline V gene has CDR1 SGHNT and CDR2 YYREEE (reference sequence). Trimming cost V 6 bases and J 0 bases; bases outside gene matches: 5.

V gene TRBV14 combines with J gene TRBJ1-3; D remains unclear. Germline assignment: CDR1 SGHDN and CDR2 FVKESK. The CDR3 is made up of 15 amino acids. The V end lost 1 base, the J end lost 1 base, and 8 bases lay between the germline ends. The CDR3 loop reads CASSQASLSGNTIYF. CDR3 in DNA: TGTGCCAGCAGCCAAGCTAGCCTGTCTGGAAACACCATATATTTT.

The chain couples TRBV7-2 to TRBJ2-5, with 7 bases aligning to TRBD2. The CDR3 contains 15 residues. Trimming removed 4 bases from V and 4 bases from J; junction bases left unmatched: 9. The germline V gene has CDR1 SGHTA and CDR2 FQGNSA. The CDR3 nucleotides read TGTGCCAGCAGCTCTGGGGGGACGGGGGGAGAGACCCAGTACTTC. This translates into CASSSGGTGGETQYF.

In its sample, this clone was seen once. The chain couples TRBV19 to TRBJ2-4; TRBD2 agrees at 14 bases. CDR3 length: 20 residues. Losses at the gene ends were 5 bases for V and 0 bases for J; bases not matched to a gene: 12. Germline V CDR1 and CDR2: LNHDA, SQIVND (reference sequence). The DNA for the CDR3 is TGTGCCAGTAGTCCCGGGACTAGCGGGAGAGGTGGGGTAGCCAAAAACATTCAGTACTTC. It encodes CASSPGTSGRGGVAKNIQYF.

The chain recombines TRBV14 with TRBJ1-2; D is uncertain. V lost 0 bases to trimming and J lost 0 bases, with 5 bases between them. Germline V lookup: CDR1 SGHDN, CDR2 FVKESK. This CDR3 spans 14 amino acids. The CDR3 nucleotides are TGTGCCAGCAGCCAAGATCGAGCTAACTATGGCTACACCTTC. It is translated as CASSQDRANYGYTF.

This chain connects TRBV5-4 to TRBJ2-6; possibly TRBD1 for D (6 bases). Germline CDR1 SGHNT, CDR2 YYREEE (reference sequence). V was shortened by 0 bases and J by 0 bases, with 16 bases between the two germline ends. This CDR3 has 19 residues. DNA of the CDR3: TGTGCCAGCAGCTTGGACAGGGCCGGATCTAGCTCTGGGGCCAACGTCCTGACTTTC. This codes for CASSLDRAGSSSGANVLTF.

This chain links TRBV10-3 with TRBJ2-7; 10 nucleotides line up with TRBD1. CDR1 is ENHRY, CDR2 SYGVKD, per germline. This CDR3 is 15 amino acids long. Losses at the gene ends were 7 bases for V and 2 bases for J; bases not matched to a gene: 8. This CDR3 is CAIKPGTGETYEQYF. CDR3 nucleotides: TGTGCCATCAAGCCGGGGACAGGGGAAACCTACGAGCAGTACTTC.